This T cell receptor beta chain came from a study of OX40 agonist ivuxolimab in advanced cancers. Turning to the study itself: The patients received ivuxolimab by intravenous route every 2 weeks at 0.01 to 10 mg/kg. A partial response was reached by three patients: one with hepatocellular carcinoma and two with cutaneous melanoma. Regarding the study as a whole: Within 6 weeks, CD4+ and CD8+ blood T cells expanded clonally at 0.1 to 3.0 mg/kg.

The CDR3 spans 15 residues. V dropped 5 bases and J dropped 0 bases, with 13 bases sitting between them. Germline loops: CDR1 SGHVS, CDR2 FNYEAQ. A word on this clone: Its antigen is as yet unknown.

The assay was immunoSEQ multiplex PCR, and TCRdb's table has in-frame clones only and misses some. The table includes about 83,000 clones, approximately 88% detected once. The TCR sequence derives from an adult with an advanced solid tumor such as melanoma, head and neck, liver or kidney cancer. V gene TRBV7-6 combines with J gene TRBJ1-1; no definite D call. The sample was CD4+ or CD8+ T cells sorted from blood, taken in a trial of the OX40 agonist ivuxolimab. The CDR3, as DNA: TGTGCCAGCAGCCCCCAGACGGAAATGAACACTGAAGCTTTCTTT. It is translated as CASSPQTEMNTEAFF. The full variable domain, rest sourced from reference TRBV7-6 and TRBJ1-1, is GAGVSQSPRYKVTKRGQDVALRCDPISGHVSLYWYRQALGQGPEFLTYFNYEAQQDKSGLPNDRFSAERPEGSISTLTIQRTEQRDSAMYRCASSPQTEMNTEAFFGQGTRLTVV.